This T cell receptor beta chain was captured in a study of blood T cell repertoires in COVID-19. Across the study: Sample material is recorded as cDNA or gDNA derived from T cells, B-cell-depleted T cells, or PBMCs.

Patients at the Seattle site were enrolled during active infection and followed longitudinally. Germline CDR1 reads SGDLS; CDR2 reads YYNGEE. This CDR3 has 15 residues. Trimming removed 4 bases at V and 3 bases at J, with 14 bases between. Original data processing: The authors estimated nucleated cell counts from reference gene primer amplification. Profiling relied on immunoSEQ multiplex PCR, and the TCRdb table lists in-frame clones only, not all of them. V and J calls and clone size are those listed in that table; D and trimming were worked out from the DNA. The sample has 290,000 or so clones, approximately 89% seen once; the top ten hold about 2.2%.

The rearrangement links TRBV9 to TRBJ1-5; no definite D call. This TCR was sampled from a woman aged 30 to 39 with COVID-19, enrolled during active disease. The sample taken for sequencing was peripheral blood. The CDR3 here is CASSRGLSDNQPQHF. CDR3 DNA: TGTGCCAGCAGCCGAGGGTTGTCAGACAATCAGCCCCAGCATTTT.